The 31 T cell receptor beta chains below all came from one sample that was sequenced in a study of CD8+ T cells in alopecia areata. The sequencing template was cDNA reverse transcribed from extracted RNA. Sequencing was performed with immunoSEQ multiplex PCR; in TCRdb, only in-frame clones are kept and a portion is missing. The profile shows roughly 100,000 clones, under 70% of them singletons. The treatment: oral pan-JAK inhibitor, 5-10 mg twice daily. Specimen: CD8+ T cells sorted from blood, collected at week 4, from a patient treated with tofacitinib. These receptor sequences come from a human donor with alopecia areata.

A note on this clone: Other DNA sequences in the sample encode the same CDR3. V and J are TRBV2 and TRBJ2-3; D gene uncertain. Per germline, CDR1 SNHLY and CDR2 FYNNEI. V lost 3 bases, J lost 2 bases, and 6 bases lay in between. The CDR3 loop spans 13 amino acids. The DNA for the CDR3 is TGTGCCAGCAGTGAGGAGTCCACAGATACGCAGTATTTT. Translation: CASSEESTDTQYF.

This clone was seen a single time. This chain joins TRBV7-3 and TRBJ2-7; D perhaps matches TRBD1 (6 bases). Germline CDR1 and CDR2: SGHTA and FQGTGA. The V end lost 5 bases, the J end lost 5 bases, and 16 bases lay between the germline ends. This CDR3 is 14 amino acids long. The CDR3 spells CASSQLTGNHEQYF. In nucleotides, the CDR3 is TGTGCCAGCAGCCAGCTTACAGGGAACCACGAGCAGTACTTC.

The V gene is TRBV5-4, the J gene TRBJ1-1; tentatively, D is TRBD1 (5 bases). V shed 3 bases and J shed 3 bases, with 6 bases lying between them. The CDR3 extends over 12 amino acids. CDR1 and CDR2 (germline): SGHNT, YYREEE (reference sequence). The CDR3 bases are TGTGCCAGCAGCTCGACAGACACTGAAGCTTTCTTT. As protein: CASSSTDTEAFF.

This clone has just one count. This sequence joins TRBV2 and TRBJ2-7, with 7 positions matching TRBD1. J was trimmed by 3 bases and V by 2 bases; bases with no gene match: 13. CDR3 length: 17 residues. Germline loops: CDR1 SNHLY, CDR2 FYNNEI. The CDR3 loop is CASSEYYRTGGDYEQYF. CDR3 sequence (DNA): TGTGCCAGCAGTGAATACTATCGGACAGGAGGAGACTACGAGCAGTACTTC.

The chain couples TRBV2 to TRBJ1-5; 10 nucleotides match TRBD1. Germline assignment: CDR1 SNHLY and CDR2 FYNNEI. Trimming cost V 2 bases and J 6 bases; bases outside gene matches: 4. The CDR3 totals 15 residues. CDR3 protein: CASSEPGQGFQPQHF. The CDR3 nucleotides are TGTGCCAGCAGTGAACCGGGACAGGGGTTTCAGCCCCAGCATTTT.

The CDR3 nucleotides read TGTGCCAGCAGTAAGGGGACGGATGAAGCTTTCTTT. Protein product: CASSKGTDEAFF. The rearrangement uses TRBV6-5 and TRBJ1-1; D is possibly TRBD1 (5 bases). Looked up from germline, CDR1 is MNHEY and CDR2 is SVGAGI. Trimming shortened V by 5 bases and J by 7 bases, and 11 bases separated the two germline ends. This CDR3 contains 12 residues.

The V and J genes are TRBV25-1 and TRBJ2-1; D is uncertain. Looked up from germline, CDR1 is MGHDK and CDR2 is SYGVNS. Trimming shortened V by 1 base and J by 3 bases, and 10 bases separated the two germline ends. The CDR3 totals 15 residues. The DNA for the CDR3 is TGTGCCAGCAGTGAATCAATAGGCCTCTACAATGAGCAGTTCTTC. This sequence encodes CASSESIGLYNEQFF. The complete variable domain, with remaining parts taken from reference TRBV25-1 and TRBJ2-1, reads EADIYQTPRYLVIGTGKKITLECSQTMGHDKMYWYQQDPGMELHLIHYSYGVNSTEKGDLSSESTVSRIRTEHFPLTLESARPSHTSQYLCASSESIGLYNEQFFGPGTRLTVL.

The chain couples TRBV20-1 to TRBJ2-5; no clear D. Germline loops: CDR1 DFQATT, CDR2 SNEGSKA (reference sequence). The CDR3 has 11 residues. The CDR3 region is CTGPPIETQYF. The CDR3 DNA sequence: TGCACCGGGCCGCCCATAGAGACCCAGTACTTC.

This chain links TRBV29-1 with TRBJ2-2; 7 bases agree with TRBD2. This CDR3 has 17 residues. Germline lookup yields CDR1 SQVTM and CDR2 ANQGSEA. The ends lost 0 bases at V and 8 bases at J; junction bases unmatched: 15. The CDR3 sequence is CSVEEFGSGAPIGELFF. CDR3 nucleotides: TGCAGCGTTGAAGAGTTCGGAAGCGGGGCACCGATAGGGGAGCTGTTTTTT.

This clone showed up just a few times. The chain recombines TRBV7-2 with TRBJ1-5, with TRBD1 matching over 10 bases. CDR3 length: 14 amino acids. The V segment lost 1 base and the J segment 6 bases; nucleotides outside the gene matches: 0. From germline, CDR1 is SGHTA and CDR2 FQGNSA. CDR3 nucleotides: TGTGCCAGCAGCTTAGGACAGGGGGCTCAGCCCCAGCATTTT. This gives the protein CASSLGQGAQPQHF.

The J gene is TRBJ2-2, the V gene TRBV27; D gene ambiguous. V gave up 3 bases and J gave up 1 base, with 3 bases separating them. The germline gives CDR1 MNHEY, CDR2 SMNVEV (reference sequence). CDR3 length: 13 amino acids. CDR3 loop: CASSFGNTGELFF. In nucleotides, the CDR3 is TGTGCCAGCAGTTTTGGGAACACCGGGGAGCTGTTTTTT.

The V and J genes are TRBV27 and TRBJ1-2; tentative D call: TRBD1 (5 bases). The germline gives CDR1 MNHEY, CDR2 SMNVEV (reference sequence). V lost 3 bases and J 4 bases, leaving 9 bases between the germline ends. CDR3 length equals 13 residues. Here the CDR3 reads CASSFGGVYGYTF. The CDR3 nucleotides read TGTGCCAGCAGTTTCGGAGGGGTCTATGGCTACACCTTC.

This chain connects TRBV5-4 to TRBJ1-1, with D unclear. V lost 4 bases and J lost 0, with 16 bases in between. The CDR3 covers 16 residues. Germline-derived CDR1 and CDR2 are SGHNT and YYREEE (reference sequence). CDR3 sequence (DNA): TGTGCCAGCAGCCCTTGGTCTGGAGGGATGAACACTGAAGCTTTCTTT. It specifies CASSPWSGGMNTEAFF.

This chain links TRBV27 with TRBJ1-1, with D perhaps matching TRBD1 (5 bases). Trimming stripped 0 bases from V and 4 bases from J, with 9 bases between. CDR1 and CDR2 from the germline V gene are MNHEY and SMNVEV (reference sequence). This CDR3 is built from 14 residues. The CDR3 loop reads CASSLSGGGTEAFF. CDR3 coding DNA: TGTGCCAGCAGTTTATCGGGCGGGGGCACTGAAGCTTTCTTT.

This clone turned up a few times. CDR3 in amino acids: CASSKAGTSADTQYF. The CDR3 coding sequence is TGTGCCAGCAGCAAAGCCGGAACGTCCGCAGATACGCAGTATTTT. This chain joins TRBV21-1 and TRBJ2-3. TRBV21-1 is reported as a pseudogene. The CDR3 consists of 15 residues.

The chain couples TRBV6-4 to TRBJ2-1, with 9 nucleotides matching TRBD2. The V gene end was trimmed by 0 bases and the J gene end by 6 bases; junction bases not matched to a gene: 6. Germline loops: CDR1 MRHNA, CDR2 SNTAGT. This CDR3 has 16 amino acids. The CDR3 protein is CASSDSATSGSNEQFF. As DNA, the CDR3 is TGTGCCAGCAGTGACTCGGCGACTAGCGGCTCCAATGAGCAGTTCTTC.

This clone was seen more than once but under ten times. The chain links TRBV19 to TRBJ2-1; weak D call: TRBD1 (6 bases). Germline CDR1 and CDR2: LNHDA and SQIVND (reference sequence). Trimming left V 7 bases short and J 5 bases short, with 12 bases between. CDR3 size: 13 residues. CDR3 nucleotides: TGTGCCAGTATTGACACAGGGAACAATGAGCAGTTCTTC. Residues: CASIDTGNNEQFF.

This chain links TRBV25-1 with TRBJ2-1, with D unclear. This CDR3 spans 11 amino acids. The ends were cut back, 0 bases at V and 15 bases at J, with 9 bases in the middle. Germline values: CDR1 MGHDK, CDR2 SYGVNS. The CDR3 sequence: CASSEYQKRFF. The CDR3 DNA is TGTGCCAGCAGTGAATACCAAAAGCGGTTCTTC.

The chain recombines TRBV7-6 with TRBJ2-3; 11 nucleotides agree with TRBD1. The CDR3 totals 14 residues. The J segment lost 6 bases and the V segment lost 3 bases, leaving 2 bases of the junction unmatched. Germline CDR1 SGHVS, CDR2 FNYEAQ. In DNA form, the CDR3 reads TGTGCCAGCAGCTTGGGGACAGGGGGTGATACGCAGTATTTT. Its protein is CASSLGTGGDTQYF.

This clone was counted ten times or more. The V gene is TRBV10-3, the J gene TRBJ2-1; D possibly matches TRBD1 or TRBD2 (6 bases each). The CDR3 runs to 15 residues. V was cut by 2 bases and J by 4 bases, with 12 bases left in between. Germline V gives CDR1 ENHRY, CDR2 SYGVKD. CDR3 amino acids: CAISEKGGGYNEQFF. CDR3 DNA sequence: TGTGCCATCAGTGAGAAAGGAGGGGGTTACAATGAGCAGTTCTTC.

This rearrangement joins TRBV9 to TRBJ2-2; TRBD2 matches at 9 bases. The CDR3 has 17 amino acids. Losses at the gene ends were 1 base for V and 1 base for J; bases not matched to a gene: 5. In germline, CDR1 is SGDLS, CDR2 YYNGEE. The CDR3 DNA reads as TGTGCCAGCAGCGTACCTAGCGGGGCAATGAACACCGGGGAGCTGTTTTTT. Amino acids: CASSVPSGAMNTGELFF.

The genes are TRBV29-1 and TRBJ1-5; D possibly corresponds to TRBD1 (5 bases). There are 13 residues in the CDR3. Germline CDR1 reads SQVTM; CDR2 reads ANQGSEA. Trimming took off 3 bases at V and 1 base at J, with 7 bases between the two ends. The CDR3 DNA follows: TGCAGCGTTGAGGCAGGGAGCAATCAGCCCCAGCATTTT. Its translation: CSVEAGSNQPQHF.

The V and J genes are TRBV5-1 and TRBJ1-2; no firm D call. The V gene's germline CDR1 is SGHRS and CDR2 YFSETQ. This CDR3 spans 13 amino acids. The V end lost 5 bases, the J end lost 1 base, and 9 bases lay between the germline ends. The CDR3 bases are TGCGCCAGCAGACAAGCTCATAACTATGGCTACACCTTC. It codes for CASRQAHNYGYTF.

This clone was observed a few times. The V call is TRBV14, the J call TRBJ2-1; TRBD2 is a possible D gene (6 bases). This CDR3 spans 17 amino acids. Deletions cut 1 base from V and 1 base from J, with 14 bases between. Germline CDR1 SGHDN, CDR2 FVKESK. CDR3 sequence reads: CASSQGLGVPSYNEQFF. The CDR3 nucleotides are TGTGCCAGCAGCCAAGGACTAGGAGTTCCTTCCTACAATGAGCAGTTCTTC.

The rearrangement uses TRBV19 and TRBJ2-7, with unresolved D. Germline values: CDR1 LNHDA, CDR2 SQIVND (reference sequence). The CDR3 is made up of 13 amino acids. Trimming removed 3 bases at V and 5 bases at J, with 11 bases between. The CDR3 reads CASSMGSPDEQYF. The DNA for the CDR3 is TGTGCCAGTAGTATGGGGTCTCCAGACGAGCAGTACTTC. Together with reference TRBV19 and TRBJ2-7, the CDR3 gives the full variable domain: DGGITQSPKYLFRKEGQNVTLSCEQNLNHDAMYWYRQDPGQGLRLIYYSQIVNDFQKGDIAEGYSVSREKKESFPLTVTSAQKNPTAFYLCASSMGSPDEQYFGPGTRLTVT.

V and J are TRBV27 and TRBJ1-1, with a tentative D call TRBD1 (5 bases). Germline V lookup: CDR1 MNHEY, CDR2 SMNVEV (reference sequence). Between the trimmed V and J ends, which lost 5 bases and 8 bases, there was a span of 15 bases. The CDR3 loop spans 13 amino acids. The CDR3 DNA sequence: TGTGCCAGCAGTCGCTGGGGGACGGGGGAAGCTTTCTTT. It is translated as CASSRWGTGEAFF.

The V gene is TRBV29-1, the J gene TRBJ2-2; D is ambiguous. CDR3 size: 11 residues. CDR1 and CDR2 from the germline V gene are SQVTM and ANQGSEA. The germline V and J ends were trimmed by 6 bases and 8 bases, with 10 bases remaining between them. The CDR3 sequence: CSVVHEGELFF. In DNA form, the CDR3 reads TGCAGCGTGGTGCATGAAGGGGAGCTGTTTTTT.

This clone has more than one count but fewer than ten. The chain uses TRBV30 and TRBJ1-5; possibly TRBD1 for D (6 bases). The CDR3 runs to 14 residues. Germline V gives CDR1 GTSNPN, CDR2 SVGIG (reference sequence). Trimming took off 1 base at V and 5 bases at J, with 12 bases between the two ends. This CDR3 reads CAWSGGRGHQPQHF. The CDR3 coding sequence is TGTGCCTGGAGTGGAGGCAGGGGTCATCAGCCCCAGCATTTT.

V usage is TRBV6-4 and J usage is TRBJ2-3; 8 nucleotides agree with TRBD2. The CDR3 runs to 18 residues. The germline V gene has CDR1 MRHNA and CDR2 SNTAGT. The V and J ends lost 3 bases and 2 bases, in that order; junction bases with no gene match: 13. CDR3 DNA sequence: TGTGCCAGCAGTGAAGTCGGGCCGGGACTAGGTGCCACAGATACGCAGTATTTT. Translating gives CASSEVGPGLGATDTQYF.

The chain combines TRBV27 with TRBJ2-5, with 7 nucleotides matching TRBD1. V was pared by 5 bases and J by 3 bases, with 3 bases of the junction left unmatched. The CDR3 consists of 13 residues. Germline V gene sequence: CDR1 MNHEY, CDR2 SMNVEV (reference sequence). The CDR3 sequence: CASSLGTEETQYF. CDR3 in DNA: TGTGCCAGCAGTCTTGGGACAGAAGAGACCCAGTACTTC.

This clone has only a few counts. The V gene is TRBV11-2, the J gene TRBJ1-2; unclear D gene. Germline assignment: CDR1 SGHAT and CDR2 FQNNGV. CDR3 length: 14 residues. V was shortened by 5 bases and J by 6 bases, with 16 bases between the two germline ends. The DNA for the CDR3 is TGTGCCAGCAGCCCACCTTATCCCGTGGATGGCTACACCTTC. Its translation: CASSPPYPVDGYTF.